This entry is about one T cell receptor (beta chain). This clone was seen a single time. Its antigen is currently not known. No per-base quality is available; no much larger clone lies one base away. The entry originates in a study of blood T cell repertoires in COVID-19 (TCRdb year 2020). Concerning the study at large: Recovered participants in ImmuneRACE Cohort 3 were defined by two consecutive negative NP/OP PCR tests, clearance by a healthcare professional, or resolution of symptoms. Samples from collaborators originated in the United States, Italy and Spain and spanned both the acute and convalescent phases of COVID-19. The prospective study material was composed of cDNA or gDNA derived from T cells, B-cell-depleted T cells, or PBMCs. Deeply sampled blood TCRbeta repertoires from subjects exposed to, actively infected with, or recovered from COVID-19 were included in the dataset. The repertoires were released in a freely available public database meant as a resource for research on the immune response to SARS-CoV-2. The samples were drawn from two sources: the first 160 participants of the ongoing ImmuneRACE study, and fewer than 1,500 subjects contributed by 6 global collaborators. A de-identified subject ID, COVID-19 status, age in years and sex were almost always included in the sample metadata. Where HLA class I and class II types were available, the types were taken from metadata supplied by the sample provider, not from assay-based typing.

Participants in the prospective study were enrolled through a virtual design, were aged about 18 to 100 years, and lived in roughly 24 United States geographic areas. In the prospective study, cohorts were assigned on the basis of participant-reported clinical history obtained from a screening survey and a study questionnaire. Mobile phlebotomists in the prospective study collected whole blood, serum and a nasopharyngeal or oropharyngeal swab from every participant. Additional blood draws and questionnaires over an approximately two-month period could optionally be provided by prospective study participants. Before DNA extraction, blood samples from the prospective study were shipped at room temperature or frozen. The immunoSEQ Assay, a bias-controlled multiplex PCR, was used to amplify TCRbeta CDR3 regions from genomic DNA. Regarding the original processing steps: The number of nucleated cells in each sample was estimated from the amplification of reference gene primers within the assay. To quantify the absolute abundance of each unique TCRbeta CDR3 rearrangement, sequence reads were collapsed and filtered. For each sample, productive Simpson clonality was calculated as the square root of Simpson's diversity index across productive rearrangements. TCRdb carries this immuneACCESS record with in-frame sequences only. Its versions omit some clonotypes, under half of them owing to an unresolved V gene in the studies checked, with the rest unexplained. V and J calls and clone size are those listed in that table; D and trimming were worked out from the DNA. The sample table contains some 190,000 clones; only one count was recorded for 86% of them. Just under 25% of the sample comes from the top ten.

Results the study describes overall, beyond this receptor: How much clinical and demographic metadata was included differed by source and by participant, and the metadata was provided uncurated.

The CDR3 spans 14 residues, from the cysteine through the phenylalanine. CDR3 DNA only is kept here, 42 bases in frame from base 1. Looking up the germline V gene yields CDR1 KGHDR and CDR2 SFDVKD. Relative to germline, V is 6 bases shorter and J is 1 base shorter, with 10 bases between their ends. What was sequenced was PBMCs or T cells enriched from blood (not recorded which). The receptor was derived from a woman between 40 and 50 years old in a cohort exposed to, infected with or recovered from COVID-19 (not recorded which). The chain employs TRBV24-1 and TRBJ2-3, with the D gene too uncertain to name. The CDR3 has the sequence CATSPQERTDTQYF. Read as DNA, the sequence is TGTGCCACCAGTCCCCAGGAACGCACAGATACGCAGTATTTT.